Listed below are T cell receptor beta chains from one sample, sequenced in a study of STAT5B mutations in CD4+ large granular lymphocyte leukemia. Only in-frame clones appear in the TCRdb table, and some are missing; sequencing was by immunoSEQ multiplex PCR. This sample has about 40,000 clones, with approximately 84% found just once. The specimen sequenced was CD4+ T cells from blood buffy coats. These receptors were collected from a human donor in good health. The CDR3 runs from the conserved cysteine through the conserved F or W. A D gene is named only where the DNA matches it firmly. Clone sizes are given selectively: once, few, many, or a class where the clone is expanded.

J gene,clone size,D gene,V gene,CDR3 protein,CDR3 DNA
TRBJ2-2,once,.,TRBV6-6,CASRPPGLNTGELFF,TGTGCCAGCAGACCACCGGGACTTAACACCGGGGAGCTGTTTTTT
TRBJ2-2,.,.,TRBV27,CASRRPGSRISGELFF,TGTGCCAGCAGACGACCCGGGTCGAGGATCTCGGGGGAGCTGTTTTTT
TRBJ2-4,.,.,TRBV4-3,CASSQDRSAVGAKNIQYF,TGCGCCAGCAGCCAAGATCGTTCGGCAGTGGGAGCCAAAAACATTCAGTACTTC
TRBJ2-1,.,TRBD2,TRBV29-1,CSVGYPGLARHNEQFF,TGCAGCGTGGGCTATCCGGGACTAGCGAGGCACAATGAGCAGTTCTTC
TRBJ1-1,.,.,TRBV6-6,CASSYRATEAFF,TGTGCCAGCAGTTACAGGGCCACTGAAGCTTTCTTT
TRBJ2-1,.,TRBD2,TRBV9,CASTRERVNEQFF,TGTGCCAGCACGCGGGAGAGGGTCAATGAGCAGTTCTTC
TRBJ1-2,.,TRBD1,TRBV5-6,CASSLAGTVSNYGYTF,TGTGCCAGCAGCTTGGCTGGGACAGTGTCTAACTATGGCTACACCTTC
TRBJ1-4,.,.,TRBV28,CASSLQQHNEKLFF,TGTGCCAGCAGTTTACAGCAGCATAATGAAAAACTGTTTTTT
TRBJ2-1,few,TRBD2,TRBV7-9,CASTSAGGPSREQFF,TGTGCCAGCACCTCGGCGGGAGGGCCGTCCCGTGAGCAGTTCTTC
TRBJ2-7,.,.,TRBV2,CASSALPGSTYEQYF,TGTGCCAGCAGTGCCCTGCCAGGTTCGACCTACGAGCAGTACTTC
TRBJ2-3,.,.,TRBV6-1,CASRGMTGLTDTQYF,TGTGCCAGCAGGGGGATGACAGGCCTCACAGATACGCAGTATTTT
TRBJ2-7,.,TRBD2,TRBV28,CASSAGTSVLSQYF,TGTGCCAGCAGTGCCGGGACTAGCGTGCTGTCGCAGTACTTC
TRBJ2-7,.,TRBD1,TRBV11-2,CASSQGTGRTYEQYF,TGTGCCAGCAGCCAAGGGACAGGACGCACCTACGAGCAGTACTTC
TRBJ2-6,.,.,TRBV30,CAGTSSGANVLTF,TGTGCGGGAACCAGCTCTGGGGCCAACGTCCTGACTTTC
TRBJ1-2,once,TRBD1,TRBV2,CASRAGQGALGYTF,TGTGCCAGCAGGGCGGGACAGGGGGCTTTAGGCTACACCTTC
TRBJ2-3,.,TRBD2,TRBV6-5,CASSLSGLAVDTQYF,TGTGCCAGCAGTTTATCGGGACTAGCGGTGGATACGCAGTATTTT
TRBJ2-2,.,.,TRBV5-1,CASSPGPGSTGELFF,TGCGCCAGCAGCCCGGGACCTGGAAGCACCGGGGAGCTGTTTTTT
TRBJ2-5,.,.,TRBV4-3,CASSQNEGVQETQYF,TGCGCCAGCAGCCAGAATGAAGGGGTCCAAGAGACCCAGTACTTC
TRBJ1-3,.,.,TRBV11-3,CASSIDQAPGNTIYF,TGTGCCAGCAGCATAGACCAAGCGCCTGGAAACACCATATATTTT
TRBJ1-2,once,.,TRBV27,CASRRDGRQMGYTF,TGTGCCAGCAGACGCGACGGGAGACAGATGGGCTACACCTTC
TRBJ2-5,.,TRBD2,TRBV28,CASSLIGGGAGETQYF,TGTGCCAGCAGTTTAATCGGCGGGGGGGCAGGAGAGACCCAGTACTTC
TRBJ2-7,few,TRBD2,TRBV6-5,CASRAGGTYEQYF,TGTGCCAGCAGGGCGGGGGGCACTTACGAGCAGTACTTC
TRBJ1-1,.,.,TRBV29-1,CSVRTGPTEAFF,TGCAGCGTACGAACAGGGCCCACTGAAGCTTTCTTT
TRBJ2-7,.,.,TRBV11-2,CASSLTYGRYEQYF,TGTGCCAGCAGCTTAACGTACGGGCGGTACGAGCAGTACTTC
TRBJ1-6,.,.,TRBV4-3,CASSYLAAYNSPLHF,TGCGCCAGCAGCTACCTGGCGGCCTATAATTCACCCCTCCACTTT
TRBJ1-6,.,TRBD1,TRBV18,CASSPLGQGPVQGSPLHF,TGTGCCAGCTCACCTTTGGGACAGGGGCCCGTTCAGGGATCACCCCTCCACTTT
TRBJ1-1,few,.,TRBV2,CASSAGRLVTEAFF,TGTGCCAGCAGTGCAGGGAGGCTTGTGACTGAAGCTTTCTTT
TRBJ2-7,.,.,TRBV7-9,CASSLLYSTDGVGDYEQYF,TGTGCCAGCAGCTTACTGTACTCGACGGATGGGGTGGGAGACTACGAGCAGTACTTC
TRBJ2-5,.,.,TRBV21-1,CASSKREVGRSQETQYF,TGTGCCAGCAGCAAACGCGAGGTTGGCAGGTCCCAAGAGACCCAGTACTTC
TRBJ2-5,.,.,TRBV29-1,CSVDDRLQETQYF,TGCAGCGTTGATGACAGGCTACAAGAGACCCAGTACTTC
TRBJ1-3,.,TRBD1,TRBV28,CASSTRTGRPSGNTIYF,TGTGCCAGCAGTACCAGGACAGGGCGTCCCTCTGGAAACACCATATATTTT
TRBJ1-1,.,TRBD1,TRBV6-5,CASRRQGNTEAFF,TGTGCCAGCAGGAGACAGGGCAACACTGAAGCTTTCTTT
TRBJ1-5,.,.,TRBV6-5,CASNVQGQPQHF,TGTGCCAGCAACGTACAGGGACAGCCCCAGCATTTT
TRBJ2-7,.,.,TRBV5-4,CASSLRLGAATYEQYF,TGTGCCAGCAGCCTACGACTCGGGGCAGCAACCTACGAGCAGTACTTC
TRBJ1-3,.,.,TRBV4-2,CASSPRTSGNTIYF,TGTGCCAGCAGCCCCCGGACATCAGGAAACACCATATATTTT
TRBJ1-2,.,.,TRBV29-1,CSVLVLRGYTF,TGCAGCGTCCTTGTATTGCGTGGCTACACCTTC
TRBJ2-3,.,TRBD2,TRBV5-4,CASSLVGTSGRRTQYF,TGTGCCAGCAGCTTAGTGGGGACTAGCGGGAGACGCACGCAGTATTTT
TRBJ2-3,.,.,TRBV4-2,CASSQVADTRVADTQYF,TGTGCCAGCAGCCAAGTGGCGGACACGCGGGTGGCAGATACGCAGTATTTT
TRBJ1-4,.,.,TRBV6-1,CASIGPLTTNEKLFF,TGTGCCAGCATCGGACCATTGACAACTAATGAAAAACTGTTTTTT